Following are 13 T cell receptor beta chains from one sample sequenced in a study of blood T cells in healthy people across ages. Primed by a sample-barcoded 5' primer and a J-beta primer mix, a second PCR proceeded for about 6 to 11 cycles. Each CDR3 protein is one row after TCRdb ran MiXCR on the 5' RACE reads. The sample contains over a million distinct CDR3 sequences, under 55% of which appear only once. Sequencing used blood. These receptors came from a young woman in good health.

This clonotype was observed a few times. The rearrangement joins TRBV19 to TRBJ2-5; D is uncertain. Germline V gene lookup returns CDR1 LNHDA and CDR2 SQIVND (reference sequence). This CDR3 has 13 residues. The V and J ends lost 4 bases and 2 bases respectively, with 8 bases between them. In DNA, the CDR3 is TGTGCCAGTAGTAGAGCGCTTCAAGAGACCCAGTACTTC. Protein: CASSRALQETQYF.

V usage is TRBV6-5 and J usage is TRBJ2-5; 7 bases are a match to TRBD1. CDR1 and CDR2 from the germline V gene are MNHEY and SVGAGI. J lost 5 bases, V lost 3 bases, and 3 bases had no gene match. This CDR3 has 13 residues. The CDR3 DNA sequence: TGTGCCAGCAGTTATATACAGGGGGAGACCCAGTACTTC. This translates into CASSYIQGETQYF.

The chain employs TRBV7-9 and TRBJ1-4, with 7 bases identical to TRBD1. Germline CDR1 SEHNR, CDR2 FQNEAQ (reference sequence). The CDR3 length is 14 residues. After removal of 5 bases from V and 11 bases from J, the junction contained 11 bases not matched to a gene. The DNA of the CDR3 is TGTGCCAGCAGCCCGGGACAGATGGGGGGGAAACTGTTTTTT. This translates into CASSPGQMGGKLFF.

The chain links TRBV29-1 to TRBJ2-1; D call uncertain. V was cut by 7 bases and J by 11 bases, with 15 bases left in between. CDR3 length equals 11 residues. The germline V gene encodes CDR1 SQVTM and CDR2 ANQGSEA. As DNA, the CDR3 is TGCAGCGGTTCCGGATCATGTCAGCAGTTCTTC. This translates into CSGSGSCQQFF.

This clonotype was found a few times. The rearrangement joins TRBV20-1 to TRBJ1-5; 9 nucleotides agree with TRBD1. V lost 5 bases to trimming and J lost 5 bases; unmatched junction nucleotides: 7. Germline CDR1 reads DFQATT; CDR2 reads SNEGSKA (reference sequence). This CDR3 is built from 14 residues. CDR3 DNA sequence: TGCAGTGCTCGGGACAGGGTCGGGGATCAGCCCCAGCATTTT. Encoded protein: CSARDRVGDQPQHF.

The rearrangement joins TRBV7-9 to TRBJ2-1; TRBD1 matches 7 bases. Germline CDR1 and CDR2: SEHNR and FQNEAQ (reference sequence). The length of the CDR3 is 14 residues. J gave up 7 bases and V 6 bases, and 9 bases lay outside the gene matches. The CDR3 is CASRAGQAGNEQFF. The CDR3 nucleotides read TGTGCCAGCAGGGCCGGACAGGCGGGTAATGAGCAGTTCTTC.

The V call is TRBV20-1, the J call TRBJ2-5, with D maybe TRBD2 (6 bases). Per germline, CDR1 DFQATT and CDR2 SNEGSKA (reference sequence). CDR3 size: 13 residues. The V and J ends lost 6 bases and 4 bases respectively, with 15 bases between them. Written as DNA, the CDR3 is TGCAGTGCCGGAGGGCATGACGGAGAGACCCAGTACTTC. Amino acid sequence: CSAGGHDGETQYF.

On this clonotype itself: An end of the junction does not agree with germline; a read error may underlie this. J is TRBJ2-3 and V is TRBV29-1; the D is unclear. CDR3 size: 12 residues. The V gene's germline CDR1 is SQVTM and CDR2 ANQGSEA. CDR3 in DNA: TGCAGCCCGGCCCAGGTTTCGGATATGCAGTATTTT. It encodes CSPAQVSDMQYF.

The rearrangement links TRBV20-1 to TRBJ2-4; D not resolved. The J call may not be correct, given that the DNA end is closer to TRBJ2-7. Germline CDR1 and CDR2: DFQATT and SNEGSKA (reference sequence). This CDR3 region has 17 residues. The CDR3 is CSASPKVVSYFSYEQYF. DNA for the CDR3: TGCAGTGCTTCTCCAAAGGTCGTTAGCTACTTCTCCTACGAGCAGTACTTC.

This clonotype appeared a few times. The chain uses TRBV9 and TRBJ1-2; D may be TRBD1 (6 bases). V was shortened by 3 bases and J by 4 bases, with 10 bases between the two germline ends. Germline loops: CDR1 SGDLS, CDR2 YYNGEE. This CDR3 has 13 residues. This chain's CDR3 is CASSAKGGYGYTF. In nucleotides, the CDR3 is TGTGCCAGCAGCGCGAAGGGGGGCTATGGCTACACCTTC.

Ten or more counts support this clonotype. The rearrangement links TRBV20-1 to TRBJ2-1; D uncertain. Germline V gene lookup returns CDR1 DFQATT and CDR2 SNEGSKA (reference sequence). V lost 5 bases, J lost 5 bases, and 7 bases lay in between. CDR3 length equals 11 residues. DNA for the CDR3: TGCAGTGCTCCAGGAAACAATGAGCAGTTCTTC. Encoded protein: CSAPGNNEQFF.

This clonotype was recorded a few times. CDR3 in amino acids: CASSVGSSGGANEQFF. CDR3 in DNA: TGTGCCAGCAGCGTAGGGTCTAGCGGGGGGGCTAATGAGCAGTTCTTC. This rearrangement joins TRBV9 to TRBJ2-1, with 12 positions matching TRBD2. This CDR3 comprises 16 residues. The V gene's germline CDR1 is SGDLS and CDR2 YYNGEE. J gave up 7 bases and V 0 bases, and 5 bases lay outside the gene matches. The full variable domain, in which reference TRBV9 and TRBJ2-1 provide the parts outside the CDR3, is DSGVTQTPKHLITATGQRVTLRCSPRSGDLSVYWYQQSLDQGLQFLIQYYNGEERAKGNILERFSAQQFPDLHSELNLSSLELGDSALYFCASSVGSSGGANEQFFGPGTRLTVL.

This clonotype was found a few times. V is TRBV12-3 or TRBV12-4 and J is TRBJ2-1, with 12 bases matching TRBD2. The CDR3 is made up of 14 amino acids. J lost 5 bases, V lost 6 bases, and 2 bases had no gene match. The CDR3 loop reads CASRLAGGNNEQFF. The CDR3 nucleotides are TGTGCCAGCAGGCTAGCGGGAGGGAACAATGAGCAGTTCTTC.